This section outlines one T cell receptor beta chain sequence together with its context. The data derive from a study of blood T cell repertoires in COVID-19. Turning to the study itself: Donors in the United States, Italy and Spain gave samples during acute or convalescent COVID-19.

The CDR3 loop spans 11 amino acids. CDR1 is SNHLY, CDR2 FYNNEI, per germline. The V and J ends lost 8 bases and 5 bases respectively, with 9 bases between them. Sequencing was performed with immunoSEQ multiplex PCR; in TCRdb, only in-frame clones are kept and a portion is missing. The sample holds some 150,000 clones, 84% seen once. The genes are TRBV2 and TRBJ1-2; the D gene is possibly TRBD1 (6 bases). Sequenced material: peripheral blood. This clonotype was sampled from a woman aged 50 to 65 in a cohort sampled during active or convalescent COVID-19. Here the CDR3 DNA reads TGTGCCAGCGTCCAGGGGTATGGCTACACCTTC. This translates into CASVQGYGYTF.